This T cell receptor beta chain was observed in a study of identical twins. CDR1 and CDR2 (germline): SNHLY, FYNNEI. Trimming shortened V by 3 bases and J by 0 bases, and 11 bases separated the two germline ends. There are 15 residues in the CDR3. Template switching added a universal primer site; cDNA carried unique molecular identifiers. One entry per CDR3 protein results from TCRdb running MiXCR on the 5' RACE reads. The table lists fewer than 800,000 distinct CDR3 sequences, roughly 7.1% of them singletons. The same data also went into a second study, on yellow fever vaccine responses in identical twins.

The clonotype comes from a woman in her late teens or twenties in good health. The chain joins TRBV2 to TRBJ1-2, with a weak D call TRBD1 (5 bases). Sequenced: PBMCs. The CDR3 bases are TGTGCCAGCAGTGACGTCCAGGGATCTAACTATGGCTACACCTTC. Its translation: CASSDVQGSNYGYTF.